This T cell receptor beta chain was retrieved from a study of identical twins listed by TCRdb under 2016. About the investigation overall: TCR alpha and beta repertoires from monozygotic twins, unrelated adults of various ages and cord blood were deep-sequenced to test whether fetal clonotypes persist. Replicate twin experiments were performed at different times using different library preparation protocols to rule out contamination. Paper-wide results and their limitations: Conclusions relied on cross-sectional statistical analysis, since the same donors could not be followed over many years. A weaker excess of twin sharing was found in beta out-of-frame sequences because the signal-to-noise ratio was lowered by fewer shared sequences. Invariant T cells such as MAIT and iNKT could partly confound zero-insertion analyses, though diverse VJ usage argued against this for most clonotypes. Recombination models systematically underestimated out-of-frame TCR alpha sharing in monozygotic twins but agreed with sharing between unrelated individuals. Compared with coincidental sharing between unrelated individuals, an excess of low generation-probability sequences was observed among out-of-frame TCR alpha sequences shared between twins. Abundant cord blood beta clonotypes had fewer insertions, young adult naive repertoires showed a similar but weaker trend, and memory repertoires showed no such trend.

The protocol used for the library was 5' RACE. TCRdb records Illumina HiSeq 2000 as the sequencer. Template switching introduced a universal primer binding site; the final cDNA contained a unique molecular identifier, enabling accurate counting of TCR cDNA molecules. Specific primers in the conserved constant-segment region were used to synthesize first-strand cDNA for TCR alpha and beta chains. To control for contamination, each cDNA library was double barcoded with a SMART-Mk sample barcode plus Illumina barcodes. TruSeq adapter sequences and Illumina sample barcodes were added in two successive PCR steps. Sequencing of the TCR alpha and beta cDNA libraries was done on the Illumina HiSeq platform using custom primers. Per the source publication's procedure: MiGEC was used to process raw reads and extract unique molecular identifiers, and MiXCR was used to find CDR3 positions. For each individual, recombination models were inferred using an EM algorithm with the repgenHMM and IGoR tools. The analysis of shared clonotypes was done with the tcR package in R, with sharing normalized by the product of cloneset sizes. To study raw recombination free of thymic and clonal selection effects, out-of-frame nonproductive sequences were analyzed. The raw public reads went through TCRdb reprocessing: fastp at Q25, MiXCR clone calling, in-frame beta chains kept. Each record represents a unique CDR3 protein, reported with the most common genes and DNA among its rows. These V and J calls are TCRdb output, not the study's own analysis. The sample table holds nearly 250,000 distinct CDR3 sequences, of which 5.5% to 7% were seen once. Roughly 3.6% of the sample is held by the ten biggest clonotypes.

From a lookup of the germline V gene, CDR1 and CDR2 are SNHLY and FYNNEI. Spanning cysteine to phenylalanine, the CDR3 consists of 14 amino acids. Just CDR3 DNA is preserved here, 42 bases in frame from base 1. The trim is 6 bases for V and 2 bases for J, with a gap of 11 bases between the germline ends. Every donor in the study was a healthy Caucasian. The twin cohort consisted of three pairs of female monozygotic twins, all aged roughly 18 to 29 years. Miltenyi CD45RO+ enrichment and human naive T-cell isolation kits were used to isolate memory (CD45RO+) and naive T cells from PBMC. In its sample, this clonotype was seen many times. Its antigen is currently not known. Qualities for individual bases were not recorded, and no much larger clone is one base off. These sequences were also reported in another study, on yellow fever vaccine responses in identical twins. The second source states: The T cell response to vaccination in identical twins was reported by the authors to appear partly convergent and partly personalized. In the study, vaccine-responding T cell clones were precisely tracked in identical twins.

Sequencing was performed on memory (CD45RO+) T cells sorted from blood. Reading the label with the study, this specimen's cell subset or site is: CD45RO+ enriched T cells. In this chain, TRBV2 is recombined with TRBJ2-1; TRBD2 is a weak D gene call, 5 bases matching. The clonotype originates from a young woman in good health. Here is the DNA: TGTGCCAGCAGGATGGCGGGCCCCTACAATGAGCAGTTCTTC. It codes for CASRMAGPYNEQFF.